This T cell receptor beta chain originates from a study of blood T cell repertoires in COVID-19. Turning to the study itself: From the United States, Italy and Spain came samples of acute and convalescent COVID-19. The cDNA or gDNA used as material had been derived from T cells, B-cell-depleted T cells, or PBMCs.

CDR1 SGHNT and CDR2 YENEEA come from the germline V gene. This CDR3 region has 13 residues. Trimming removed 1 base at V and 3 bases at J, with 7 bases between. Original data processing: Quantification of nucleated cells was approximated via reference gene primer amplification. Method: immunoSEQ multiplex PCR; TCRdb's copy keeps in-frame clones and lacks some. That table supplies the V and J calls and clone size; D and trimming were determined from the DNA. The repertoire consists of some 20,000 clones, with more than 85% occurring once and the leading ten covering 11%. Sequenced: peripheral blood. The receptor was derived from a human donor in a cohort sampled during active COVID-19. V usage is TRBV11-3 and J usage is TRBJ2-7; D unresolved. CDR3 sequence reads: CASSLGQFYEQYF. Here the CDR3 DNA reads TGTGCCAGCAGCTTAGGACAATTCTACGAGCAGTACTTC.